Listed below are T cell receptor beta chains from one sample, sequenced in a study of OX40 agonist ivuxolimab in advanced cancers. The data were produced by immunoSEQ multiplex PCR, yet TCRdb's version contains in-frame clones alone and is incomplete. The repertoire consists of 100,000 to 120,000 clones, with roughly 89% occurring once and the leading ten covering 0.27%. The sequenced sample was CD4+ or CD8+ T cells sorted from blood, obtained in a trial of the OX40 agonist ivuxolimab. The receptors derive from an adult with an advanced solid tumor such as melanoma, head and neck, liver or kidney cancer. Each CDR3 is given with its conserved first and last residue. D genes are given only for firm matches. Clone size is given for some rows only: seen once, a few or many times, or a class if the clone is expanded.

NA	TRBV19	NA	TRBJ1-2	TGTGCCAGTAGTGAGGGACGGAACTATGGCTACACCTTC	CASSEGRNYGYTF
NA	TRBV9	NA	TRBJ1-2	TGTGCCAGCAGCGAAGAGCCCCGGGCCCAAAACGGAGGCTACACCTTC	CASSEEPRAQNGGYTF
NA	TRBV2	NA	TRBJ2-7	TGTGCCAGAGCAGCTCCACCGGGCAGCTCCTACGAGCAGTACTTC	CARAAPPGSSYEQYF
TRBD2	TRBV19	once	TRBJ2-1	TGTGCCAGTTTGGGACTAGCGGGAGCCGAGAACTACAATGAGCAGTTCTTC	CASLGLAGAENYNEQFF
NA	TRBV11-2	NA	TRBJ2-3	TGTGCCAGCAGCCCTTATGGCGGCCAGGGAGATACGCAGTATTTT	CASSPYGGQGDTQYF
NA	TRBV30	NA	TRBJ1-2	TGTGCCTGGAGGGGACTTCAGGGTTATGGCTACACCTTC	CAWRGLQGYGYTF
NA	TRBV12-2	NA	TRBJ1-1	TGTGCAAGTCGCAAACAGGGGGATGAGGGCACTGAAGCTTTCTTT	CASRKQGDEGTEAFF
NA	TRBV5-1	NA	TRBJ2-3	TGCGCCAGCAGCCCCCGGACCGCGGGTACAGATACGCAGTATTTT	CASSPRTAGTDTQYF
NA	TRBV4-3	NA	TRBJ1-3	TGCGCCAGCAGCCAAGATCTTGGAAACACCATATATTTT	CASSQDLGNTIYF
NA	TRBV2	NA	TRBJ2-5	TGTGCCAGCAGTGCGTATACACGCCAAGAGACCCAGTACTTC	CASSAYTRQETQYF
NA	TRBV7-2	NA	TRBJ2-5	TGTGCCAGCAGCTTAGTGGGGCCGGGGGAAGAGACCCAGTACTTC	CASSLVGPGEETQYF
NA	TRBV19	NA	TRBJ1-1	TGTGCCAGTAGTATTGACGGGGGCGGCGGGAACACTGAAGCTTTCTTT	CASSIDGGGGNTEAFF
TRBD1	TRBV10-3	NA	TRBJ2-7	TGTGCCATGCGTCCGGGACAGGGGATTAGCTCCTACGAGCAGTACTTC	CAMRPGQGISSYEQYF
NA	TRBV11-3	NA	TRBJ2-7	TGTGCCAGCAGCCTTACAGGGATGAACGAGCAGTACTTC	CASSLTGMNEQYF
NA	TRBV7-2	NA	TRBJ2-7	TGTGCCAGCAGCTTAGCCCTTAAGGATGTGCAGTACTTC	CASSLALKDVQYF
NA	TRBV7-9	NA	TRBJ1-4	TGTGCCAGCAGCTTTACCCGGGTTTCCGGAACTAATGAAAAACTGTTTTTT	CASSFTRVSGTNEKLFF
NA	TRBV15	once	TRBJ1-5	TGTGCCACCAGCAGAGACCCGAATCAGCCCCAGCATTTT	CATSRDPNQPQHF
NA	TRBV27	NA	TRBJ1-2	TGTGCCAGCGGGAAGGCAAGTCTCATCGGTGGCTACACCTTC	CASGKASLIGGYTF
TRBD2	TRBV7-2	few	TRBJ2-3	TGTGCCAGCAGCGTAGCGGGGGCAGGAGCAGATACGCAGTATTTT	CASSVAGAGADTQYF
NA	TRBV29-1	NA	TRBJ1-2	TGCAGCGTTGAAGGGCAGCTAAACTATGGCTACACCTTC	CSVEGQLNYGYTF
TRBD2	TRBV11-2	NA	TRBJ2-5	TGTGCCAGCAGCTGGGGGGCTAGCGGGTACCAAGAGACCCAGTACTTC	CASSWGASGYQETQYF
NA	TRBV9	NA	TRBJ2-5	TGTGCCAGCAGCGTAGGGACAGCTTCTCAAGAGACCCAGTACTTC	CASSVGTASQETQYF
TRBD2	TRBV4-3	NA	TRBJ2-1	TGCGCCAGCAGCCAAGATCGGGGGGTAAAGCAGTTCTTC	CASSQDRGVKQFF
NA	TRBV28	NA	TRBJ2-4	TGTGCCAGTGGCCAAACGGGAGTCTCAAACATTCAGTACTTC	CASGQTGVSNIQYF
NA	TRBV18	NA	TRBJ1-3	TGTGCCAGCTCACCCTCTGGAGAAAACACCATATATTTT	CASSPSGENTIYF
TRBD2	TRBV30	NA	TRBJ2-7	TGTGCCTGGAGAGATACTAGCGGGATAATCTCCTACGAGCAGTACTTC	CAWRDTSGIISYEQYF
TRBD1	TRBV27	once	TRBJ2-2	TGTGCCAGCAGTTCAGGGGGTATAAACACCGGGGAGCTGTTTTTT	CASSSGGINTGELFF
NA	TRBV5-6	NA	TRBJ1-2	TGTGCCAGCAGCCCTGGCTCTCGAAACTATGGCTACACCTTC	CASSPGSRNYGYTF
NA	TRBV6-5	NA	TRBJ2-7	TGTGCCAGCGGGGGACAAGCCTACGAGCAGTACTTC	CASGGQAYEQYF
NA	TRBV28	NA	TRBJ2-5	TGTGCCAGCCGGCGGGGACAAGAGACCCAGTACTTC	CASRRGQETQYF
NA	TRBV28	NA	TRBJ1-2	TGTGCCAGCAGTTCATACAGGGAGGCTAACTATGGCTACACCTTC	CASSSYREANYGYTF
NA	TRBV18	NA	TRBJ1-5	TGTGCCAGCTCACCCTCCCCAAGGGGAAATCAGCCCCAGCATTTT	CASSPSPRGNQPQHF
TRBD1	TRBV10-2	NA	TRBJ1-2	TGCGCCAGCAGTGCGGACAGGGGGCTTAACTATGGCTACACCTTC	CASSADRGLNYGYTF
NA	TRBV9	NA	TRBJ1-1	TGTGCCAGCAGCGTAGATCCGGGGGAGAACACTGAAGCTTTCTTT	CASSVDPGENTEAFF
NA	TRBV10-3	NA	TRBJ2-1	TGTGCCATCAGTGACAGAGCGAGCTCCTACAATGAGCAGTTCTTC	CAISDRASSYNEQFF
NA	TRBV19	NA	TRBJ1-5	TGTGCCAGTAGTATTGGTAAATATAGCAATCAGCCCCAGCATTTT	CASSIGKYSNQPQHF